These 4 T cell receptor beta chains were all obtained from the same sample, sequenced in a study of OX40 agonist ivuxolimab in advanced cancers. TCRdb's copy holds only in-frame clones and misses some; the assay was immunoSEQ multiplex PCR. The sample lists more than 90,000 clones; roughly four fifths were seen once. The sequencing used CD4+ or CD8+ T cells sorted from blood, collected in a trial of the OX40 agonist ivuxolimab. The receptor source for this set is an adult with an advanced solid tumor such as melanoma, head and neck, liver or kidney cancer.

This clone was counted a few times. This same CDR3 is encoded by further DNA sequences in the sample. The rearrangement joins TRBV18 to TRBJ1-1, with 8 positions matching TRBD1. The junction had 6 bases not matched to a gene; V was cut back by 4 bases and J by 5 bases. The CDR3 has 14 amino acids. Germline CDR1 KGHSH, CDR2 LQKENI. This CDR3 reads CASSLQGGNTEAFF. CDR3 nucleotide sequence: TGTGCCAGCTCACTACAGGGGGGAAATACTGAAGCTTTCTTT.

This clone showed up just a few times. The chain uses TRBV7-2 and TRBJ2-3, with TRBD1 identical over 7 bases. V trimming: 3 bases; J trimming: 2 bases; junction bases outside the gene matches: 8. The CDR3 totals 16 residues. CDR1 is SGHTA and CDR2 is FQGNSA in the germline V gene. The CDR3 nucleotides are TGTGCCAGCAGCTTTTCGACAGGGCTTTTCACAGATACGCAGTATTTT. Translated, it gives CASSFSTGLFTDTQYF.

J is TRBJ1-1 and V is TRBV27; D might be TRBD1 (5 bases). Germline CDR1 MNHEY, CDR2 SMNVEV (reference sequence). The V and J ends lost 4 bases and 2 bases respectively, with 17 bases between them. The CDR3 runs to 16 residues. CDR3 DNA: TGTGCCAGCAGTTCAGACACTTCGACAGTAAACACTGAAGCTTTCTTT. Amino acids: CASSSDTSTVNTEAFF.

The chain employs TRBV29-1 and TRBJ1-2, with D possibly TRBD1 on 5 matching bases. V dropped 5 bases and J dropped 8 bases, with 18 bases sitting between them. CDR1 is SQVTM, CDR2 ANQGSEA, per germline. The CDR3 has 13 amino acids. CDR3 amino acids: CSVPVGAASGYTF. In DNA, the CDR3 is TGCAGCGTTCCCGTCGGGGCGGCGAGCGGCTACACCTTC. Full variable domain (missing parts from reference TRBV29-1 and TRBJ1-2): SAVISQKPSRDICQRGTSLTIQCQVDSQVTMMFWYRQQPGQSLTLIATANQGSEATYESGFVIDKFPISRPNLTFSTLTVSNMSPEDSSIYLCSVPVGAASGYTFGSGTRLTVV.